Sequencing of this T cell receptor (beta chain) was carried out in a study of blood T cell repertoires in COVID-19. Trimming stripped 4 bases from V and 4 bases from J, with 16 bases between. This CDR3 is built from 15 residues. Germline V lookup: CDR1 MGHRA, CDR2 YSYEKL. In the original workflow: Amplification of reference gene primers provided the estimated nucleated cell counts. TCRdb's copy holds only in-frame clones and misses some; the assay was immunoSEQ multiplex PCR. Clone size and V and J calls were adopted from that table, with D and trimming inferred from the DNA. Of a few hundred thousand clones detected, over 75% appear once; the ten largest clones hold around 0.9%. Donors of Cohort 3 who recovered were those that had two negative PCRs, clearance, or symptom resolution.

The V gene is TRBV4-1, the J gene TRBJ1-2, with TRBD1 as a possible D gene (6 bases). This clonotype was obtained from a woman aged 25 to 45 who had recovered from COVID-19. The source material was PBMCs or T cells enriched from blood (not recorded which). In nucleotides, the CDR3 is TGCGCCAGCAGCCCAGTGGGGGGGCGATCCTATGGCTACACCTTC. The encoded protein is CASSPVGGRSYGYTF.